This T cell receptor (beta chain) was identified during a study of identical twins. It was template switching that added a universal primer site, and there were unique molecular identifiers on the cDNA. MiXCR, applied by TCRdb to the 5' RACE reads, yields one record per CDR3 protein. The table lists 700,000 or so distinct CDR3 sequences, over 20% of them singletons. Germline-derived CDR1 and CDR2 are SNHLY and FYNNEI. This CDR3 region has 10 residues. The V and J ends lost 6 bases and 8 bases respectively, with 7 bases between them. This clonotype showed up just a few times. The same sample was also studied in work on T cells expressing NK-cell markers.

The specimen sequenced was PBMCs. This clonotype originated in a woman under 30 in good health. This chain joins TRBV2 and TRBJ1-2, with D hard to call. CDR3 protein: CASRAGGYTF. The CDR3 DNA reads as TGTGCCAGCAGAGCAGGAGGCTACACCTTC.